This T cell receptor beta chain was sequenced for a study of blood T cell repertoires in COVID-19. CDR1 and CDR2 (germline): KGHSH, LQKENI. This CDR3 region has 14 residues. V lost 1 base, J lost 8 bases, and 11 bases lay in between. TCRdb keeps only in-frame clones here, not all; method: immunoSEQ multiplex PCR. The sample holds about 140,000 clones, around four fifths seen once. The sequencing sample was made of peripheral blood. The receptor was derived from a man aged 55 to 70 who had recovered from COVID-19. This chain uses TRBV18 with TRBJ1-4; D might be TRBD1 (5 bases). The CDR3 spells CASSPQGLKEKLFF. In DNA, the CDR3 is TGTGCCAGCTCACCACAGGGGTTAAAGGAAAAACTGTTTTTT.